This TCR beta chain was recovered during a study of cytomegalovirus exposure and HLA in healthy donors. Findings and limits, study-wide: Common viral pathogens seemed, in a later analysis, to connect with several of the most significant clusters. Analyzed later, most CMV-associated TCR beta chains appeared HLA-restricted.

Germline-derived CDR1 and CDR2 are MDHEN and SYDVKM. V trimming: 5 bases; J trimming: 0 bases; junction bases outside the gene matches: 8. The CDR3 covers 16 residues. A remark on this clone: The antigen remains undetermined.

The PCR employed 60 Vbeta primers together with 13 Jbeta primers. The method was immunoSEQ multiplex PCR; TCRdb's version includes in-frame clones alone and lacks a portion of them. The table has 150,000 to 200,000 clones, over 65% seen once; the top ten hold under 2.5%. The specimen was PBMCs. The clonotype comes from a man aged 60 to 75 in good health and CMV-seronegative. The chain is built from TRBV28 and TRBJ2-3; TRBD2 agrees at 7 bases. The CDR3 here is CASSGLAADSTDTQYF. The CDR3 region has the DNA TGTGCCAGCAGTGGGCTAGCGGCCGATAGCACAGATACGCAGTATTTT. Together with reference TRBV28 and TRBJ2-3, the CDR3 gives the full variable domain: DVKVTQSSRYLVKRTGEKVFLECVQDMDHENMFWYRQDPGLGLRLIYFSYDVKMKEKGDIPEGYSVSREKKERFSLILESASTNQTSMYLCASSGLAADSTDTQYFGPGTRLTVL.